The 30 T cell receptor beta chains below were found in one sample sequenced in a study of early T cells in non-severe SARS-CoV-2 infection. One entry per CDR3 protein, called by TCRdb with MiXCR from the 5' RACE reads. The repertoire includes 15,000 to 25,000 distinct CDR3 sequences, less than 5% of them detected once, and 7.2% sits in the top ten. Sample: whole blood. These receptor sequences come from an adult who was a healthcare worker with PCR-confirmed SARS-CoV-2 infection or an uninfected control (not recorded which).

The chain employs TRBV18 and TRBJ1-4; D possibly corresponds to TRBD1 (6 bases). Germline V gene data show CDR1 as KGHSH and CDR2 as LQKENI. The CDR3 loop spans 16 amino acids. With 0 bases removed from V and 8 bases from J, the gap between germline ends came to 16 bases. CDR3 in DNA: TGTGCCAGCTCACCACCGCTTACGGGGGCAAGGGAAAAACTGTTTTTT. Translation gives CASSPPLTGAREKLFF.

Many counts were recorded for this clonotype. The chain couples TRBV7-3 to TRBJ1-1; TRBD1 agrees at 8 bases. CDR3 size: 15 residues. V shed 5 bases and J 5 bases; nucleotides not matched to a gene: 10. Germline values: CDR1 SGHTA, CDR2 FQGTGA. CDR3 DNA: TGTGCCAGCAGCCCCCAGGGACAGGTTCGGACTGAAGCTTTCTTT. Its translation: CASSPQGQVRTEAFF.

This clonotype has at least ten counts. The chain carries TRBV7-2 and TRBJ2-2; unclear D gene. The germline V gene encodes CDR1 SGHTA and CDR2 FQGNSA. The CDR3 contains 13 residues. V was clipped by 5 bases and J by 5 bases, with 9 bases between them. CDR3 in amino acids: CASSLLGTGELFF. The CDR3 DNA is TGTGCCAGCAGCCTGCTTGGGACCGGGGAGCTGTTTTTT.

The table lists this clonotype with many counts. The rearrangement uses TRBV5-1 and TRBJ2-7; D possibly corresponds to TRBD2 (5 bases). This CDR3 has 14 amino acids. Per germline, CDR1 SGHRS and CDR2 YFSETQ. The V and J ends lost 2 bases and 0 bases respectively, with 9 bases between them. CDR3 amino acids: CASSFTGSSYEQYF. The CDR3 bases are TGCGCCAGCAGCTTCACGGGGAGCTCCTACGAGCAGTACTTC.

This clonotype was counted many times. The CDR3 coding sequence is TGTGCCAGCAGTTCCATTTTTGCGGGGGGGGATAACTACAATGAGCAGTTCTTC. This sequence encodes CASSSIFAGGDNYNEQFF. This chain connects TRBV12-3 or TRBV12-4 to TRBJ2-1, with 9 bases matching TRBD2. The CDR3 loop spans 18 amino acids. The J segment lost 3 bases and the V segment lost 4 bases, leaving 13 bases of the junction unmatched.

This clonotype was seen only a few times. A much larger clone lies one base from this, so it may be a read error. This chain uses TRBV5-1 with TRBJ2-4; possible D gene TRBD1, 5 bases. The CDR3 sequence is 13 residues long. Per germline, CDR1 SGHRS and CDR2 YFSETQ. The CDR3 bases are TGCACCAGCAGCTTGGAAGGGGCGGACATTCAGTACTTC. It specifies CTSSLEGADIQYF.

This clonotype has ten or more counts. This rearrangement joins TRBV3-1 to TRBJ1-4, with D unresolved. The CDR3 totals 12 residues. Per the germline V gene, CDR1 is LGHDT and CDR2 is YNNKEL (reference sequence). V was pared by 7 bases and J by 6 bases, with 9 bases between. CDR3 DNA: TGTGCCAGCACAGCGGAGGATGAAAAACTGTTTTTT. This gives the protein CASTAEDEKLFF. The full variable domain, completed using reference TRBV3-1 and TRBJ1-4, is DTAVSQTPKYLVTQMGNDKSIKCEQNLGHDTMYWYKQDSKKFLKIMFSYNNKELIINETVPNRFSPKSPDKAHLNLHINSLELGDSAVYFCASTAEDEKLFFGSGTQLSVL.

This clonotype was found many times. The gene calls are TRBV24-1 and TRBJ2-3; D unclear. The CDR3 sequence is 13 residues long. The germline gives CDR1 KGHDR, CDR2 SFDVKD. V was cut by 6 bases and J by 1 base, with 7 bases left in between. CDR3 nucleotide sequence: TGTGCCACCAGTCGCCCGGGCACAGATACGCAGTATTTT. This translates into CATSRPGTDTQYF.

This clonotype showed up many times. This chain connects TRBV7-6 to TRBJ2-7; 9 bases align to TRBD1. Germline V CDR1 and CDR2: SGHVS, FNYEAQ. This CDR3 contains 14 residues. V shed 5 bases and J 4 bases; nucleotides not matched to a gene: 6. The DNA of the CDR3 is TGTGCCAGCAGCACTTTTGGACAGGGGTACGAGCAGTACTTC. It yields the protein CASSTFGQGYEQYF.

This clonotype showed up many times. This rearrangement joins TRBV6-5 to TRBJ1-1; no reliable D call. Trimming shortened V by 8 bases and J by 3 bases, and 4 bases separated the two germline ends. Germline assignment: CDR1 MNHEY and CDR2 SVGAGI. CDR3 size: 10 residues. CDR3 nucleotide sequence: TGTGCCAGCGGACACACTGAAGCTTTCTTT. Its protein product is CASGHTEAFF.

At least ten counts were recorded for this clonotype. A junction end diverges from the germline sequence, so it may reflect a read error. This sequence joins TRBV7-9 and TRBJ2-3; 11 bases map to TRBD2. This CDR3 spans 15 amino acids. From germline, CDR1 is SEHNR and CDR2 FQNEAQ (reference sequence). CDR3: CANSGSGGAPDTQYF. CDR3 nucleotides: TGTGCCAACAGCGGTAGCGGGGGGGCCCCGGATACGCAGTATTTT.

This clonotype was counted ten times or more. The chain is built from TRBV5-8 and TRBJ1-1; D remains ambiguous. V was shortened by 0 bases and J by 9 bases, with 15 bases between the two germline ends. The CDR3 consists of 14 residues. From germline, CDR1 is SGHTS and CDR2 YDEGEE. CDR3 bases: TGTGCCAGCAGCTTGGGGGGAGCCTTTCGAAAAGCTTTCTTT. Its protein is CASSLGGAFRKAFF.

This clonotype was observed at least ten times. The rearrangement links TRBV6-1 to TRBJ2-7, with D perhaps matching TRBD1 or TRBD2 (5 bases each). V lost 6 bases and J 9 bases, leaving 15 bases between the germline ends. Germline lookup yields CDR1 MNHNS and CDR2 SASEGT. The CDR3 runs to 12 residues. The CDR3: CASSHGVGGQYF. The CDR3 DNA follows: TGTGCCAGCAGCCACGGGGTTGGGGGGCAGTACTTC.

At least ten counts were recorded for this clonotype. The DNA of the CDR3 is TGTGCCAGCAGCATGGGACAGACCTACGAGCAGTACTTC. It yields the protein CASSMGQTYEQYF. This chain uses TRBV7-2 with TRBJ2-7, with 7 nucleotides matching TRBD1. The CDR3 has 13 amino acids. Germline CDR1 is SGHTA and CDR2 is FQGNSA. V lost 5 bases to trimming and J lost 2 bases; unmatched junction nucleotides: 3.

This clonotype was seen ten or more times. This chain links TRBV7-9 with TRBJ2-3; TRBD2 matches at 9 bases. Germline trimming cut 0 bases from V and 0 bases from J; bases unmatched to any gene: 16. The CDR3 loop spans 21 amino acids. CDR1 is SEHNR and CDR2 is FQNEAQ in the germline V gene (reference sequence). CDR3 residues: CASSLAPLVSGGPISTDTQYF. In DNA, the CDR3 is TGTGCCAGCAGCTTAGCCCCCCTGGTTAGCGGGGGCCCTATTAGCACAGATACGCAGTATTTT. The variable domain in full, completed from reference TRBV7-9 and TRBJ2-3, reads DTGVSQNPRHKITKRGQNVTFRCDPISEHNRLYWYRQTLGQGPEFLTYFQNEAQLEKSRLLSDRFSAERPKGSFSTLEIQRTEQGDSAMYLCASSLAPLVSGGPISTDTQYFGPGTRLTVL.

This clonotype was counted many times. This chain joins TRBV29-1 and TRBJ1-1, with TRBD1 as a possible D gene (6 bases). The ends were cut back, 7 bases at V and 1 base at J, with 13 bases in the middle. The CDR3 runs 13 residues. Germline V gives CDR1 SQVTM, CDR2 ANQGSEA. CDR3 amino acids: CSAPSTGNTEAFF. The CDR3 DNA is TGCAGCGCTCCATCGACAGGGAACACTGAAGCTTTCTTT.

A single count supports this clonotype. The junction departs from germline at one end; a sequencing error may be responsible. The gene calls are TRBV7-7 and TRBJ2-7; D call uncertain. The CDR3 is 13 amino acids. CDR1 and CDR2 from the germline V gene are SSHAT and FNYEAQ (reference sequence). CDR3 DNA sequence: TGTGCTAGCAGCTTAGCAGGTTCCTACAAGCAGTACTTC. It encodes CASSLAGSYKQYF. Full variable domain (outside the CDR3, taken from reference TRBV7-7 and TRBJ2-7): GAGVSQSPRYKVTKRGQDVTLRCDPISSHATLYWYQQALGQGPEFLTYFNYEAQPDKSGLPSDRFSAERPEGSISTLTIQRTEQRDSAMYRCASSLAGSYKQYFGPGTRLTVT.

This clonotype was seen at least ten times. The rearrangement links TRBV28 to TRBJ1-6; 7 bases align to TRBD1. Germline V lookup: CDR1 MDHEN, CDR2 SYDVKM. The CDR3 is 15 amino acids. V lost 7 bases to trimming and J lost 9 bases; unmatched junction nucleotides: 12. The DNA of the CDR3 is TGTGCCAGCAACCTCCTCAGGGGGGCTGGTTCACCCCTCCACTTT. Protein: CASNLLRGAGSPLHF.

This clonotype was seen more than once but under ten times. The chain employs TRBV4-1 and TRBJ2-7, with 7 bases fitting TRBD1. V lost 5 bases and J lost 1; bases outside the gene matches: 5. The CDR3 is 14 amino acids. In germline, CDR1 is MGHRA, CDR2 YSYEKL. CDR3: CASSKGQPSYEQYF. DNA of the CDR3: TGCGCCAGCAGCAAGGGACAGCCGTCCTACGAGCAGTACTTC.

This clonotype has at least ten counts. Sequence at one end of the junction differs from germline and may be a read error. The CDR3 nucleotides read TGTGCCAGCAGCCGAGGACAGGGGTCTGAAAACACCATATATTTT. This sequence encodes CASSRGQGSENTIYF. The gene calls are TRBV7-2 and TRBJ1-3; 9 nucleotides agree with TRBD1. There are 15 residues in the CDR3. CDR1 and CDR2 (germline): SGHTA, FQGNSA.

The V gene is TRBV20-1, the J gene TRBJ2-1; D is perhaps TRBD1 or TRBD2 (5 bases each). Per germline, CDR1 DFQATT and CDR2 SNEGSKA (reference sequence). CDR3 length: 14 amino acids. The ends were cut back, 0 bases at V and 6 bases at J, with 12 bases in the middle. The CDR3 coding sequence is TGCAGTGCTAGAGATCGGGACCGCCCCAATGAGCAGTTCTTC. Its protein is CSARDRDRPNEQFF.

This clonotype appeared many times. The V call is TRBV6-2 or TRBV6-3, the J call TRBJ2-2; D call uncertain. CDR1 is MNHEY, CDR2 SVGEGT, per germline. V lost 7 bases to trimming and J lost 10 bases, with 10 bases between them. This CDR3 is built from 11 residues. CDR3 residues: CASNHYEELFF. The DNA of the CDR3 is TGTGCCAGCAACCACTACGAGGAGCTGTTTTTT.

This clonotype was seen many times. The chain couples TRBV7-6 to TRBJ1-1, with D unclear. The CDR3 covers 13 residues. CDR1 is SGHVS and CDR2 is FNYEAQ in the germline V gene. V shed 5 bases and J shed 1 base, with 8 bases lying between them. CDR3 sequence reads: CASSPRPNTEAFF. CDR3 DNA: TGTGCCAGCAGCCCTCGCCCGAACACTGAAGCTTTCTTT.

This clonotype was detected many times. This sequence joins TRBV7-9 and TRBJ1-1; the D gene is possibly TRBD1 (5 bases). V gave up 2 bases and J gave up 5 bases, with 15 bases separating them. Germline V gene data show CDR1 as SEHNR and CDR2 as FQNEAQ (reference sequence). This CDR3 contains 15 residues. Written as DNA, the CDR3 is TGTGCCAGCAGCTTATTCATCCGGGGGGATACTGAAGCTTTCTTT. Amino acid sequence: CASSLFIRGDTEAFF.

This clonotype has at least ten counts. The rearrangement joins TRBV6-5 to TRBJ1-1; D uncertain. Trimming stripped 0 bases from V and 0 bases from J, with 8 bases between. Germline V gene lookup returns CDR1 MNHEY and CDR2 SVGAGI. The CDR3 extends over 15 amino acids. CDR3 sequence reads: CASSYSGGLNTEAFF. The CDR3 region has the DNA TGTGCCAGCAGTTACTCGGGAGGATTGAACACTGAAGCTTTCTTT.

This clonotype has more than one count but fewer than ten. The CDR3 loop reads CASSVGTDTQYF. Here the CDR3 DNA reads TGTGCCAGCAGCGTAGGTACAGATACGCAGTATTTT. This sequence joins TRBV9 and TRBJ2-3; D unresolved. V shed 0 bases and J shed 3 bases, with 2 bases lying between them. CDR1 and CDR2 from the germline V gene are SGDLS and YYNGEE. This CDR3 has 12 residues.

This clonotype was seen many times. V usage is TRBV6-2 or TRBV6-3 and J usage is TRBJ1-2, with 7 bases fitting TRBD1. The CDR3 contains 13 residues. V trimming: 5 bases; J trimming: 8 bases; junction bases outside the gene matches: 8. CDR1 MNHEY and CDR2 SVGEGT come from the germline V gene. This CDR3 reads CASSLYRGGGYTF. DNA for the CDR3: TGTGCCAGCAGTCTTTACAGGGGCGGCGGCTACACCTTC.

In this sample, this clonotype turned up a few times. The chain carries TRBV12-3 or TRBV12-4 and TRBJ2-2; TRBD2 is a possible D gene (5 bases). This CDR3 spans 16 amino acids. The germline V and J ends were trimmed by 7 bases and 1 base, with 16 bases remaining between them. The CDR3 protein is CASTAHRDKNTGELFF. The CDR3 DNA is TGTGCCAGCACCGCCCACCGGGATAAGAACACCGGGGAGCTGTTTTTT.

This clonotype was counted at least ten times. The V gene is TRBV20-1, the J gene TRBJ2-7; D not resolved. This CDR3 has 12 residues. Trimming removed 6 bases at V and 3 bases at J, with 12 bases between. The V gene's germline CDR1 is DFQATT and CDR2 SNEGSKA (reference sequence). The CDR3 loop reads CSAAREVYEQYF. CDR3 bases: TGCAGTGCCGCCCGAGAGGTCTACGAGCAGTACTTC.

In the case of this clonotype: A much larger clone lies one base from this, so it may be a read error. The chain couples TRBV5-1 to TRBJ2-2; D call uncertain. The CDR3 is 15 residues long. Germline CDR1 and CDR2: SGHRS and YFSETQ. Trimming shortened V by 0 bases and J by 0 bases, and 6 bases separated the two germline ends. The CDR3: CASSLEGANTGELFF. The CDR3 coding sequence is TGCGCCAGCAGCTTGGAAGGCGCGAACACCGGGGAGCTGTTTTTT.